The 9 T cell receptor beta chains in this list originate from one sample, sequenced in a study of cytomegalovirus exposure and HLA in healthy donors (dated by TCRdb to 2016 to 2017). The library was prepared using the immunoSEQ multiplex PCR assay. TCRdb obtained this table from immuneACCESS and retained in-frame rearrangements with V and J assigned. These tables miss some clones; where compared with another copy, unresolved V genes account for less than half of the shortfall, and the remainder is unexplained. The sample data list about 73,000 clones, and around 96% of these were observed just once. The biggest ten clones account for 3% to 3.5% of the sample. The material sequenced was PBMCs. Every receptor here comes from a man aged 18 to 35 in good health and CMV-seronegative.

The chain recombines TRBV29-1 with TRBJ1-1; D unresolved. The germline CDR1 and CDR2 sequences are SQVTM and ANQGSEA. The V end lost 4 bases, the J end lost 3 bases, and 6 bases lay between the germline ends. The CDR3 sequence is 11 residues long. CDR3 region: CSVGVDTEAFF. The CDR3 DNA sequence: TGCAGCGTTGGCGTGGACACTGAAGCTTTCTTT.

This chain connects TRBV5-4 to TRBJ1-2; unclear D gene. Germline values: CDR1 SGHNT, CDR2 YYREEE (reference sequence). The V and J ends lost 0 bases and 4 bases respectively, with 7 bases between them. The CDR3 has 13 amino acids. The CDR3 region has the DNA TGTGCCAGCAGCTTGGCAGCGAGCTATGGCTACACCTTC. Translating it yields CASSLAASYGYTF.

CDR3 in DNA: TGTGCCAGCATGTCCGGGGATACGCAGTATTTT. Residues: CASMSGDTQYF. The chain joins TRBV27 to TRBJ2-3; D unclear. The CDR3 extends over 11 amino acids. The germline CDR1 and CDR2 sequences are MNHEY and SMNVEV (reference sequence). V gave up 7 bases and J gave up 6 bases, with 8 bases separating them.

V and J are TRBV7-3 and TRBJ2-7, with D unresolved. The CDR3 runs to 13 residues. Germline lookup yields CDR1 SGHTA and CDR2 FQGTGA. The V end lost 4 bases, the J end lost 6 bases, and 13 bases lay between the germline ends. As DNA, the CDR3 is TGTGCCAGCAGCTCGCAAGACTTTTCCGAGCAGTACTTC. Amino acids: CASSSQDFSEQYF.

In its sample, this clone is medium-sized. This chain links TRBV6-1 with TRBJ2-2, with 11 bases aligning to TRBD2. This CDR3 is 15 amino acids long. CDR1 and CDR2 (germline): MNHNS, SASEGT. The ends lost 6 bases at V and 7 bases at J; junction bases unmatched: 7. DNA for the CDR3: TGTGCCAGCAGATATGAGCTAGCGGGGGGCGGGGAGCTGTTTTTT. Translating gives CASRYELAGGGELFF.

The gene calls are TRBV18 and TRBJ1-1, with a weak D call TRBD1 (6 bases). In germline, CDR1 is KGHSH, CDR2 LQKENI. The CDR3 extends over 13 amino acids. The germline V and J ends were trimmed by 4 bases and 5 bases, with 11 bases remaining between them. The DNA for the CDR3 is TGTGCCAGCTCACTACAGGGTGGGACTGAAGCTTTCTTT. It translates to CASSLQGGTEAFF.

V usage is TRBV7-8 and J usage is TRBJ1-1; D is unresolved. Per the germline V gene, CDR1 is SGHVS and CDR2 is FQNEAQ. V gave up 1 base and J gave up 1 base, with 10 bases separating them. The CDR3 covers 15 residues. The CDR3 nucleotides are TGTGCCAGCAGCTTAGGTTTACGACAGAACACTGAAGCTTTCTTT. Translation gives CASSLGLRQNTEAFF. Full variable domain (missing parts from reference TRBV7-8 and TRBJ1-1): GAGVSQSPRYKVAKRGQDVALRCDPISGHVSLFWYQQALGQGPEFLTYFQNEAQLDKSGLPSDRFFAERPEGSVSTLKIQRTQQEDSAVYLCASSLGLRQNTEAFFGQGTRLTVV.

J is TRBJ2-3 and V is TRBV30; the match to TRBD1 covers 10 bases. This CDR3 has 19 amino acids. Germline trimming cut 5 bases from V and 3 bases from J; bases unmatched to any gene: 20. Germline-derived CDR1 and CDR2 are GTSNPN and SVGIG (reference sequence). CDR3 sequence (DNA): TGTGCCTGGGACGGCCTCGGGACAGGGGACAGGCGGCTTACAGATACGCAGTATTTT. Residues: CAWDGLGTGDRRLTDTQYF.

The genes are TRBV19 and TRBJ1-2, with D unresolved. Trimming removed 5 bases from V and 4 bases from J, with 5 bases in between. Germline CDR1 and CDR2: LNHDA and SQIVND (reference sequence). The CDR3 is made up of 11 amino acids. As DNA, the CDR3 is TGTGCCAGTAGTTCTTCCTATGGCTACACCTTC. It yields the protein CASSSSYGYTF.